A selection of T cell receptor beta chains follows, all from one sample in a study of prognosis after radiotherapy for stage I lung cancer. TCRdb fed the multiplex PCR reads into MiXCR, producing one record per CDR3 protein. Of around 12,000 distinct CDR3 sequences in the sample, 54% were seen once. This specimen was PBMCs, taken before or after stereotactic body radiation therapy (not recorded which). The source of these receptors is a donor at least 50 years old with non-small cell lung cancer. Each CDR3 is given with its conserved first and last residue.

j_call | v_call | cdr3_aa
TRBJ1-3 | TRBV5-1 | CASSADGGNTIYF
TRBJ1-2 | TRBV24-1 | CATSDLGTVDGYTF
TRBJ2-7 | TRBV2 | CASSEGGSGYEQYF
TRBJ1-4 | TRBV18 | CASSPQTSGTGVEKLFF
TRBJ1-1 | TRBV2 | CASSDRSFEAFF
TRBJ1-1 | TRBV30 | CAWSSRGAAEAFF
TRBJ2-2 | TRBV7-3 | CASSAGELFF
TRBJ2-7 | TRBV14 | CASSLRRAYEQYF
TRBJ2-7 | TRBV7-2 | CASSLGGVLSSYEQYF
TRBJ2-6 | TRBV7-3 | CASSPRPRASGANVLTF
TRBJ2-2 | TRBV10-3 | CAISDTGTGNTGELFF
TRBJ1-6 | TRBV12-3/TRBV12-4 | CASSSGFSPLHF
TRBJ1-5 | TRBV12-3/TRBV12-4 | CASRPGGGKPQHF
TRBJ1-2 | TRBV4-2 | CASSQDLTGFWGYTF
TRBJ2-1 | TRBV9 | CASRRGLDQFF
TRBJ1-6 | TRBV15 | CATSSTENSPLHF
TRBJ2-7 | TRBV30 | CAWSVHPLEQYF
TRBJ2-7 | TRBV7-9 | CASSLDGLSGARYEQYF
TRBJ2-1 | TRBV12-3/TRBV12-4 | CASSTKRRTSYNEQFF
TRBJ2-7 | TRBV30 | CAWSPGAGAYEQYF
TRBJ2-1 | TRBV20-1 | CSAKGLASYNEQFF
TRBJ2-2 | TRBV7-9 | CASSLGPRNTGELFF
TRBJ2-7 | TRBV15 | CATSKDQQREQYF
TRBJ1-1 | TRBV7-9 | CTSSSQINTEAFF
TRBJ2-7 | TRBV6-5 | CASSYDGSSGGEQYF
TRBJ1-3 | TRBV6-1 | CASRMFSGGRDGNTIYF
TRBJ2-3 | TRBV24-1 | CATSDYGTSPDRDTQYF
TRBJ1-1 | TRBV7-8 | CASSPSLNTEAFF
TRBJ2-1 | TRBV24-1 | CATSDPCPALGQLQFF
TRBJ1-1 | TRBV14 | CASSRVLNTEAFF
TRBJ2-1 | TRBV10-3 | CATRGDSSYNEQFF
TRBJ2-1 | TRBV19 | CASSLSTGPGSYNEQFF
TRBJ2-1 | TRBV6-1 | CTSITRLLYNEQFF
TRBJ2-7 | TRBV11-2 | CASSLGVYEQYF
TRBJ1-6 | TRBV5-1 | CASSSAPTGSRDSPLHF
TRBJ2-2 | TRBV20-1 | CSAIRGRAGELFF
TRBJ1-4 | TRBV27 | CASSLQYVTRGEEKLFF
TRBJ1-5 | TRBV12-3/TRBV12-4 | CASSLGGLSNQPQHF
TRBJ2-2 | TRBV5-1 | CASSPGTANTGELFF
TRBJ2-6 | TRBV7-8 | CASSSRTGTGFGDNVLTF
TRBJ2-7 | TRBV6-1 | CASSDFRTGKHEQYF
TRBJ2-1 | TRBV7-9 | CASNEGGPYNEQFF
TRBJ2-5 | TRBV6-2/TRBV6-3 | CASSQGYSGGQETQYF
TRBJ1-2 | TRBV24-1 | CATSGQDGGYTF
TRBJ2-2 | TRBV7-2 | CASITPRVFQNTGELFF
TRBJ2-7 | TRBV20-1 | CSAPKDLAEQYF
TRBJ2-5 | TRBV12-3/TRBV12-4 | CASIRDNQETQYF
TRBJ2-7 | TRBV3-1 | CASSLAGGSRDEQYF
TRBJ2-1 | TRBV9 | CASSIDRVVREQFF
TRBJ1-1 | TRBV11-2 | CASSLDGTYVGAFF
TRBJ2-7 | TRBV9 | CASSVAPGGETTSYEQYF
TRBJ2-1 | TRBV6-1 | CASSEEEGSVNEQFF
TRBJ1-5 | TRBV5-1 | CASSASTGPQPQHF
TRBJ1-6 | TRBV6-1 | CASIQVSPPLHF
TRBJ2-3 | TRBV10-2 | CASSDTSGYSTDTQYF
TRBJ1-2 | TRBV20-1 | CSASESGGYTF
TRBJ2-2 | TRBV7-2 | CASRGGGGTTNQMLF
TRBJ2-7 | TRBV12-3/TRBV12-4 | CAISPMEHRYDQYF
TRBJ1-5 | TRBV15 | CATSLGRAPNQPQHF
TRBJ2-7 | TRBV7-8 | CASSFQGNYEQYF